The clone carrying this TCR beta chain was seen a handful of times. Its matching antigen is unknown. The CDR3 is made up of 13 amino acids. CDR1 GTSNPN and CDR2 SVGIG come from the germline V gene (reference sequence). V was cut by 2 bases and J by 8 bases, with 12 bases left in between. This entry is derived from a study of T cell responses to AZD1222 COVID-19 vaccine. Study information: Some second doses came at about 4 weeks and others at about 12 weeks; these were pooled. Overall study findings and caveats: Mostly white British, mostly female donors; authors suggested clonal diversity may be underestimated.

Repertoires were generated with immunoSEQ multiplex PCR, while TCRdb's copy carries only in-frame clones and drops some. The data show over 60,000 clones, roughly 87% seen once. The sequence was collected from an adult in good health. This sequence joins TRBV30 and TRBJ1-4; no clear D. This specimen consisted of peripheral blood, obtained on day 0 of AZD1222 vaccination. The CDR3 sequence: CAWSPLGREKLFF. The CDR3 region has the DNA TGTGCCTGGAGTCCCCTTGGCAGGGAAAAACTGTTTTTT. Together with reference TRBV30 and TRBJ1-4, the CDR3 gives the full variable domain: SQTIHQWPATLVQPVGSPLSLECTVEGTSNPNLYWYRQAAGRGLQLLFYSVGIGQISSEVPQNLSASRPQDRQFILSSKKLLLSDSGFYLCAWSPLGREKLFFGSGTQLSVL.